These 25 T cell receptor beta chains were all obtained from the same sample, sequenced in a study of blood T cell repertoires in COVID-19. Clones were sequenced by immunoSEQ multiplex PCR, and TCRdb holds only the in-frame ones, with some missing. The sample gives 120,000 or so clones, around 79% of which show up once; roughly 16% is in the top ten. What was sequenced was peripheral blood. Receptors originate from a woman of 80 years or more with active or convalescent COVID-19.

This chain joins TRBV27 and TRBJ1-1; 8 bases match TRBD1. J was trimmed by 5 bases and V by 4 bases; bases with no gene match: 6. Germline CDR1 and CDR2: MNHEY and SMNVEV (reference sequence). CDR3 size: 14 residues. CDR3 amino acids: CASSSIRGPTEAFF. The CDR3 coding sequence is TGTGCCAGCAGTTCGATCAGGGGGCCGACTGAAGCTTTCTTT.

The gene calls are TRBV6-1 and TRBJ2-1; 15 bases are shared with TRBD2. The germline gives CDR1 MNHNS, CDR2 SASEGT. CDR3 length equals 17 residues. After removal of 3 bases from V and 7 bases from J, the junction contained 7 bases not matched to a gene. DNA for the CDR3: TGTGCCAGCAGTGACCTAAGGACTAGCGGGAGGGGAAATGAGCAGTTCTTC. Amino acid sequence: CASSDLRTSGRGNEQFF.

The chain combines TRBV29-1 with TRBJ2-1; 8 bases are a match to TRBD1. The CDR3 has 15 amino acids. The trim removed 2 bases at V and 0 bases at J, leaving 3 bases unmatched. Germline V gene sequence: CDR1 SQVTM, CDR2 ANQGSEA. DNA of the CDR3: TGCAGCGTTGAAAACAGGGGGTACTCCTACAATGAGCAGTTCTTC. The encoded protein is CSVENRGYSYNEQFF.

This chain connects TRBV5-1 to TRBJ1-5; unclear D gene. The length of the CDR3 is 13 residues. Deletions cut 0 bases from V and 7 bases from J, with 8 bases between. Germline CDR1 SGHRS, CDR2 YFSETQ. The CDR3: CASSLGPRQPQHF. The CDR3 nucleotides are TGCGCCAGCAGCTTGGGTCCTAGACAGCCCCAGCATTTT.

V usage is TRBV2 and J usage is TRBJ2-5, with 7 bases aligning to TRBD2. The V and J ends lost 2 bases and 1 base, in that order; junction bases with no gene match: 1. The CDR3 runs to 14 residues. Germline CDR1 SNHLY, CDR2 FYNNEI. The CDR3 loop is CASSETSAQETQYF. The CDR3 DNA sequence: TGTGCCAGCAGTGAAACTAGCGCCCAAGAGACCCAGTACTTC.

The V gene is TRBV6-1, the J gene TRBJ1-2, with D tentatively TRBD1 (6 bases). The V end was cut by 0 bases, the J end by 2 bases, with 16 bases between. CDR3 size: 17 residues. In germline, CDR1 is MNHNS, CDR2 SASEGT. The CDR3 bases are TGTGCCAGCAGTGAAGCGGGAGTGCAGGGGACAAACTATGGCTACACCTTC. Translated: CASSEAGVQGTNYGYTF.

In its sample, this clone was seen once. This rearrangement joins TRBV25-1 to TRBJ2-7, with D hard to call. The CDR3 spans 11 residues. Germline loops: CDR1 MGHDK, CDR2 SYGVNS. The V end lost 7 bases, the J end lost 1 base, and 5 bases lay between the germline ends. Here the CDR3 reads CASTSSYEQYF. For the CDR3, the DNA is TGTGCCAGCACTTCTTCCTACGAGCAGTACTTC.

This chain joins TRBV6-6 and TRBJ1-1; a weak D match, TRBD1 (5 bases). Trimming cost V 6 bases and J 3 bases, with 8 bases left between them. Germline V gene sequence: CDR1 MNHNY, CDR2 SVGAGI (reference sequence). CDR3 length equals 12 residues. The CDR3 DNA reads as TGTGCCAGCAGACGGGGGGACACTGAAGCTTTCTTT. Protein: CASRRGDTEAFF.

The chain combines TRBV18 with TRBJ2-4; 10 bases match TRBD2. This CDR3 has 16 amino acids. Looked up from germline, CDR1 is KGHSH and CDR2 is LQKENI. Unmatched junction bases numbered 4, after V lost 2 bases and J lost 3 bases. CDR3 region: CASSPTSGVYKNIQYF. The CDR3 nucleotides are TGTGCCAGCTCACCAACTAGCGGGGTTTACAAAAACATTCAGTACTTC.

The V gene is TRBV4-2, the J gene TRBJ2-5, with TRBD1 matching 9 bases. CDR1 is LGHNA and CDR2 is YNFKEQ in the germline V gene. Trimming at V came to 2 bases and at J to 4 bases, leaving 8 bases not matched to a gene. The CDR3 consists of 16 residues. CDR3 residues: CASSQPRQGVGETQYF. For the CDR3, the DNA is TGTGCCAGCAGCCAACCTCGACAGGGGGTGGGAGAGACCCAGTACTTC.

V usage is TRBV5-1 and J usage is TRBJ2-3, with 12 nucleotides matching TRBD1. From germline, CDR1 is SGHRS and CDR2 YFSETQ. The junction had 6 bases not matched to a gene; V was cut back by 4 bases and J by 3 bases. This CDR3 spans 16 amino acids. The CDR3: CASSAGTGGFTDTQYF. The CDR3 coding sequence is TGCGCCAGCAGCGCGGGGACAGGGGGCTTTACAGATACGCAGTATTTT. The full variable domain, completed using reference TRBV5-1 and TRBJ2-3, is KAGVTQTPRYLIKTRGQQVTLSCSPISGHRSVSWYQQTPGQGLQFLFEYFSETQRNKGNFPGRFSGRQFSNSRSEMNVSTLELGDSALYLCASSAGTGGFTDTQYFGPGTRLTVL.

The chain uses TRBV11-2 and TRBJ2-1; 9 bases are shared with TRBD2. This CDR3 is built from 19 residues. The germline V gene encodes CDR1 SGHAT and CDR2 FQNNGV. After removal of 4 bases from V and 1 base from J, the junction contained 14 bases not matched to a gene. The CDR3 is CASSSILISGSGSYNEQFF. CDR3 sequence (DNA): TGTGCCAGCAGCTCAATACTCATTAGCGGGAGCGGTTCCTACAATGAGCAGTTCTTC. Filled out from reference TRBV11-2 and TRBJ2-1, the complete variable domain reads EAGVAQSPRYKIIEKRQSVAFWCNPISGHATLYWYQQILGQGPKLLIQFQNNGVVDDSQLPKDRFSAERLKGVDSTLKIQPAKLEDSAVYLCASSSILISGSGSYNEQFFGPGTRLTVL.

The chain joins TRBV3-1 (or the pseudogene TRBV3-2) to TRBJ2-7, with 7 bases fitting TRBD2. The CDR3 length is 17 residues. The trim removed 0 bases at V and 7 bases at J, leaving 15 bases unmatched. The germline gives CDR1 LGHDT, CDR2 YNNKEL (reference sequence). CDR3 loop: CASSQDLGRASFGEQYF. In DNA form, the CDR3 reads TGTGCCAGCAGCCAAGATTTAGGGAGGGCCTCTTTTGGGGAGCAGTACTTC.

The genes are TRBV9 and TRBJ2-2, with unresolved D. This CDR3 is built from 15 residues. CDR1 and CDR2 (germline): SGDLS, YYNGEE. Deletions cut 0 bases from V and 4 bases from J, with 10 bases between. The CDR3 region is CASSVGHSGTGELFF. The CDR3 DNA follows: TGTGCCAGCAGCGTAGGACACTCAGGCACCGGGGAGCTGTTTTTT. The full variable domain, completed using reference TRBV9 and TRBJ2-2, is DSGVTQTPKHLITATGQRVTLRCSPRSGDLSVYWYQQSLDQGLQFLIQYYNGEERAKGNILERFSAQQFPDLHSELNLSSLELGDSALYFCASSVGHSGTGELFFGEGSRLTVL.

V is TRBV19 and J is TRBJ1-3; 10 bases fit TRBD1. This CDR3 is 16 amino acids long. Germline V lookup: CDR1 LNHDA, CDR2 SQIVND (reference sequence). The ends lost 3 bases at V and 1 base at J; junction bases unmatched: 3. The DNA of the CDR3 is TGTGCCAGTAGTATCCGGGACAGGGGATCTGGAAACACCATATATTTT. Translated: CASSIRDRGSGNTIYF.

Here the CDR3 reads CASSLDQPGGAFF. Written as DNA, the CDR3 is TGTGCCAGCAGCTTAGATCAGCCCGGCGGAGCTTTCTTT. V is TRBV11-2 and J is TRBJ1-1, with no clear D. Germline-derived CDR1 and CDR2 are SGHAT and FQNNGV. The CDR3 totals 13 residues. V shed 0 bases and J shed 10 bases, with 12 bases lying between them.

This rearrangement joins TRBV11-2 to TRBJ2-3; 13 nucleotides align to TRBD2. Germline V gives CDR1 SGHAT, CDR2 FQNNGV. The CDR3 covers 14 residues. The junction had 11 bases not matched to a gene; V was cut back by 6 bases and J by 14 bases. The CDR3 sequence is CASRTGTSGTSWYF. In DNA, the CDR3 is TGTGCCAGCAGGACCGGGACTAGCGGGACGTCGTGGTATTTT. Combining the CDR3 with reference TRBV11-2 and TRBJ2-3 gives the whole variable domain EAGVAQSPRYKIIEKRQSVAFWCNPISGHATLYWYQQILGQGPKLLIQFQNNGVVDDSQLPKDRFSAERLKGVDSTLKIQPAKLEDSAVYLCASRTGTSGTSWYFGPGTRLTVL.

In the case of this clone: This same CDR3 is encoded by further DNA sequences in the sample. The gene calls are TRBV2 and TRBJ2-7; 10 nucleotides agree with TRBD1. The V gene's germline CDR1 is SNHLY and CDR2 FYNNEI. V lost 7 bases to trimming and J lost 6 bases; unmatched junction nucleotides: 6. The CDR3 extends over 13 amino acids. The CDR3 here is CASKPGQGREQYF. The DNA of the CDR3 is TGTGCCAGCAAACCGGGACAGGGGCGCGAGCAGTACTTC. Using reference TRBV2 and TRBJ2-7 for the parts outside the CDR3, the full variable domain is EPEVTQTPSHQVTQMGQEVILRCVPISNHLYFYWYRQILGQKVEFLVSFYNNEISEKSEIFDDQFSVERPDGSNFTLKIRSTKLEDSAMYFCASKPGQGREQYFGPGTRLTVT.

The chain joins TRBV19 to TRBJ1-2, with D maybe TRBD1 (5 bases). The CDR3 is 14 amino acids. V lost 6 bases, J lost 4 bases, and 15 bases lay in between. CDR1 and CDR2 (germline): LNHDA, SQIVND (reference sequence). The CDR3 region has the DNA TGTGCCAGTAGCCGAGACCCGGGGGTCTATGGCTACACCTTC. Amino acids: CASSRDPGVYGYTF. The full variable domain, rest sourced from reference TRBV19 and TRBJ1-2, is DGGITQSPKYLFRKEGQNVTLSCEQNLNHDAMYWYRQDPGQGLRLIYYSQIVNDFQKGDIAEGYSVSREKKESFPLTVTSAQKNPTAFYLCASSRDPGVYGYTFGSGTRLTVV.

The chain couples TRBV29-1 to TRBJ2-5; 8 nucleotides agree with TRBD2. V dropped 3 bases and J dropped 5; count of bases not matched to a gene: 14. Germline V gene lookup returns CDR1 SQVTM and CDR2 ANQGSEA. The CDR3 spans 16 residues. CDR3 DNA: TGCAGCGTTGATGGGAGCGGGAGCAGGGGAAGGGAGACCCAGTACTTC. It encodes CSVDGSGSRGRETQYF.

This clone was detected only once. The CDR3 DNA reads as TGTGCCAGCAGTTTATTAACTGGTTCCCTCGCCTACGAGCAGTACTTC. Its translation is CASSLLTGSLAYEQYF. The V gene is TRBV28, the J gene TRBJ2-7; D gene unclear. Germline-derived CDR1 and CDR2 are MDHEN and SYDVKM. This CDR3 comprises 16 residues. Trimming pared 1 base from V and 2 bases from J, leaving 15 bases between.

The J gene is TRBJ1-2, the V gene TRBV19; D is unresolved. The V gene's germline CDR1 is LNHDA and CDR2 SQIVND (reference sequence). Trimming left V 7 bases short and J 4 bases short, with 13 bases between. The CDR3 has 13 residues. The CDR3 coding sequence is TGTGCCAGTATGAGGGATCACGGCTATGGCTACACCTTC. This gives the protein CASMRDHGYGYTF.

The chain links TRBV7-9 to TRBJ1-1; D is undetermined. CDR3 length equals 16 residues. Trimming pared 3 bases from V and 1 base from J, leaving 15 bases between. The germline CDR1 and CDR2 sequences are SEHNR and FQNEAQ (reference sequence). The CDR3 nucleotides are TGTGCCAGCAGCTTCCCCCGGATTGGAGGGAACACTGAAGCTTTCTTT. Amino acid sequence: CASSFPRIGGNTEAFF.

CDR3 in amino acids: CASSLGASGRSEQYF. The CDR3 DNA is TGTGCCAGCTCACTGGGGGCTAGCGGGAGATCCGAGCAGTACTTC. The J gene is TRBJ2-7, the V gene TRBV18; 10 nucleotides agree with TRBD2. The CDR3 is 15 amino acids. V lost 4 bases to trimming and J lost 6 bases; unmatched junction nucleotides: 9. Looked up from germline, CDR1 is KGHSH and CDR2 is LQKENI. Together with reference TRBV18 and TRBJ2-7, the CDR3 gives the full variable domain: NAGVMQNPRHLVRRRGQEARLRCSPMKGHSHVYWYRQLPEEGLKFMVYLQKENIIDESGMPKERFSAEFPKEGPSILRIQQVVRGDSAAYFCASSLGASGRSEQYFGPGTRLTVT.

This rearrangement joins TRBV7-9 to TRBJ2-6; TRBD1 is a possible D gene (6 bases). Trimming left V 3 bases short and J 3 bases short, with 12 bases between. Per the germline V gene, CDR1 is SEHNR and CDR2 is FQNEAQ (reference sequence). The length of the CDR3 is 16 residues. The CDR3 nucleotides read TGTGCCAGCAGCTTGGGCCAGGGGCTTGGGGCCAACGTCCTGACTTTC. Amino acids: CASSLGQGLGANVLTF. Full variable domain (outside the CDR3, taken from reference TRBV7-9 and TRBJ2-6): DTGVSQNPRHKITKRGQNVTFRCDPISEHNRLYWYRQTLGQGPEFLTYFQNEAQLEKSRLLSDRFSAERPKGSFSTLEIQRTEQGDSAMYLCASSLGQGLGANVLTFGAGSRLTVL.